A single sample gave rise to the 16 T cell receptor beta chains below, sequenced in a study of cytomegalovirus exposure and HLA in healthy donors. With 60 Vbeta and 13 Jbeta primers, the PCR was carried out. Sequencing was performed with immunoSEQ multiplex PCR; in TCRdb, only in-frame clones are kept and a portion is missing. Among approximately 100,000 clones listed, around 80% were seen once. Material for sequencing was PBMCs. The receptors shown here come from a man in his forties or fifties in good health and CMV-seronegative.

This clone was picked up a small number of times. The J gene is TRBJ2-4, the V gene TRBV28; D call uncertain. Germline CDR1 is MDHEN and CDR2 is SYDVKM. The CDR3 runs to 11 residues. The V gene lost 5 bases and the J gene lost 9 bases, with 8 bases spanning the gap. CDR3 amino acids: CASSTGAIQYF. The DNA for the CDR3 is TGTGCCAGCAGTACTGGAGCCATTCAGTACTTC.

The genes are TRBV18 and TRBJ2-3, with no clear D. Germline assignment: CDR1 KGHSH and CDR2 LQKENI. This CDR3 has 16 residues. The V gene lost 6 bases and the J gene lost 0 bases, with 16 bases spanning the gap. The DNA for the CDR3 is TGTGCCAGCTCTCTCCTCGGTCTATCTAGCACAGATACGCAGTATTTT. This encodes CASSLLGLSSTDTQYF.

The rearrangement links TRBV28 to TRBJ2-5; perhaps TRBD2 as D (7 bases). Germline V gives CDR1 MDHEN, CDR2 SYDVKM. This CDR3 comprises 15 residues. The V gene lost 5 bases and the J gene lost 5 bases, with 18 bases spanning the gap. DNA of the CDR3: TGTGCCAGCAGTCCCCCCTGGGGGGGGCTGGAGACCCAGTACTTC. Translated, it gives CASSPPWGGLETQYF.

The chain joins TRBV25-1 to TRBJ1-1; the D gene is possibly TRBD1 (6 bases). The CDR3 extends over 11 amino acids. Trimming stripped 7 bases from V and 9 bases from J, with 12 bases between. Germline loops: CDR1 MGHDK, CDR2 SYGVNS. CDR3 nucleotide sequence: TGTGCCAGCAAAGCAGGGGCTCAAGCTTTCTTT. Protein: CASKAGAQAFF.

This rearrangement joins TRBV6-5 to TRBJ2-5, with D possibly TRBD1 on 5 matching bases. The J call may not be correct, given that the DNA end is closer to TRBJ2-7. The germline gives CDR1 MNHEY, CDR2 SVGAGI. This CDR3 contains 15 residues. The CDR3 loop reads CASSFAAGPLHEQYF. The DNA for the CDR3 is TGTGCCAGCAGTTTCGCGGCAGGGCCATTACACGAGCAGTACTTC.

CDR3 protein: CASQGLREAFF. The CDR3 bases are TGTGCCAGCCAGGGATTGCGAGAAGCTTTCTTT. The rearrangement uses TRBV6-1 and TRBJ1-1; D is perhaps TRBD1 (5 bases). From germline, CDR1 is MNHNS and CDR2 SASEGT. The ends were cut back, 8 bases at V and 8 bases at J, with 12 bases in the middle. This CDR3 has 11 amino acids.

V and J are TRBV11-2 and TRBJ2-4; D is perhaps TRBD1 (5 bases). V gave up 0 bases and J gave up 12 bases, with 12 bases separating them. Germline V lookup: CDR1 SGHAT, CDR2 FQNNGV. The CDR3 covers 13 residues. CDR3 residues: CASSLDRGASQYF. CDR3 DNA sequence: TGTGCCAGCAGCTTAGATCGTGGGGCGTCTCAGTACTTC.

The chain recombines TRBV5-1 with TRBJ2-3; D is perhaps TRBD1 (6 bases). The germline CDR1 and CDR2 sequences are SGHRS and YFSETQ. The germline V and J ends were trimmed by 3 bases and 3 bases, with 14 bases remaining between them. The CDR3 sequence is 15 residues long. The CDR3 loop is CASSSGHLGTDTQYF. The CDR3, as DNA: TGCGCCAGCAGCTCGGGACATCTGGGTACAGATACGCAGTATTTT.

The CDR3 reads CASSQGRGSPLHF. CDR3 DNA sequence: TGCGCCAGCAGCCAAGGTCGAGGATCACCCCTCCACTTT. This chain joins TRBV4-1 and TRBJ1-6; D gene unclear. The CDR3 length is 13 residues. The V gene lost 1 base and the J gene lost 10 bases, with 8 bases spanning the gap. Germline-derived CDR1 and CDR2 are MGHRA and YSYEKL.

This chain joins TRBV7-2 and TRBJ2-1, with D unclear. Germline loops: CDR1 SGHTA, CDR2 FQGNSA. The CDR3 covers 13 residues. Trimming shortened V by 5 bases and J by 5 bases, and 10 bases separated the two germline ends. CDR3 sequence (DNA): TGTGCCAGCAGCCCGGGTAATGACAATGAGCAGTTCTTC. It encodes CASSPGNDNEQFF.

V usage is TRBV7-8 and J usage is TRBJ1-2; perhaps TRBD1 as D (6 bases). V was clipped by 0 bases and J by 0 bases, with 11 bases between them. CDR1 is SGHVS and CDR2 is FQNEAQ in the germline V gene. CDR3 length: 16 amino acids. The CDR3 nucleotides read TGTGCCAGCAGCTTAGCTGGGGGGGCTACTAACTATGGCTACACCTTC. This encodes CASSLAGGATNYGYTF.

The chain carries TRBV10-3 and TRBJ2-7; 7 bases fit TRBD1. The germline gives CDR1 ENHRY, CDR2 SYGVKD. The CDR3 has 17 residues. The V segment lost 4 bases and the J segment 9 bases; nucleotides outside the gene matches: 21. CDR3 nucleotide sequence: TGTGCCATCAGTGCGTACGGCCAGACAGGGTCCCCCCAAGGGCAGTACTTC. This sequence encodes CAISAYGQTGSPQGQYF.

The V gene is TRBV6-6, the J gene TRBJ1-1; TRBD1 is a possible D gene (5 bases). Germline values: CDR1 MNHNY, CDR2 SVGAGI (reference sequence). This CDR3 is 15 amino acids long. Trimming shortened V by 0 bases and J by 5 bases, and 13 bases separated the two germline ends. CDR3 residues: CASSYSKQGGTEAFF. In DNA, the CDR3 is TGTGCCAGCAGTTACTCGAAGCAGGGAGGGACTGAAGCTTTCTTT.

V gene TRBV27 combines with J gene TRBJ2-4, with 9 bases matching TRBD1. CDR1 and CDR2 (germline): MNHEY, SMNVEV (reference sequence). CDR3 length: 18 amino acids. J was trimmed by 6 bases and V by 6 bases; bases with no gene match: 18. The CDR3 sequence: CASSRGLSGQGKSNIQYF. In nucleotides, the CDR3 is TGTGCCAGCAGCCGGGGCTTATCGGGACAGGGCAAATCAAACATTCAGTACTTC.

The chain carries TRBV7-2 and TRBJ1-5, with 7 bases fitting TRBD1. The junction had 5 bases not matched to a gene; V was cut back by 5 bases and J by 7 bases. This CDR3 contains 13 residues. Germline CDR1 is SGHTA and CDR2 is FQGNSA. The CDR3 bases are TGTGCCAGCAGCGTAGGGACAGCCCAGCCCCAGCATTTT. It yields the protein CASSVGTAQPQHF.

The chain carries TRBV29-1 and TRBJ1-1; maybe TRBD1 (6 bases). Germline values: CDR1 SQVTM, CDR2 ANQGSEA. V dropped 7 bases and J dropped 1 base, with 13 bases sitting between them. CDR3 length equals 13 residues. In DNA form, the CDR3 reads TGCAGCGCCAAAGGGGGAGCGAACACTGAAGCTTTCTTT. Translation: CSAKGGANTEAFF.